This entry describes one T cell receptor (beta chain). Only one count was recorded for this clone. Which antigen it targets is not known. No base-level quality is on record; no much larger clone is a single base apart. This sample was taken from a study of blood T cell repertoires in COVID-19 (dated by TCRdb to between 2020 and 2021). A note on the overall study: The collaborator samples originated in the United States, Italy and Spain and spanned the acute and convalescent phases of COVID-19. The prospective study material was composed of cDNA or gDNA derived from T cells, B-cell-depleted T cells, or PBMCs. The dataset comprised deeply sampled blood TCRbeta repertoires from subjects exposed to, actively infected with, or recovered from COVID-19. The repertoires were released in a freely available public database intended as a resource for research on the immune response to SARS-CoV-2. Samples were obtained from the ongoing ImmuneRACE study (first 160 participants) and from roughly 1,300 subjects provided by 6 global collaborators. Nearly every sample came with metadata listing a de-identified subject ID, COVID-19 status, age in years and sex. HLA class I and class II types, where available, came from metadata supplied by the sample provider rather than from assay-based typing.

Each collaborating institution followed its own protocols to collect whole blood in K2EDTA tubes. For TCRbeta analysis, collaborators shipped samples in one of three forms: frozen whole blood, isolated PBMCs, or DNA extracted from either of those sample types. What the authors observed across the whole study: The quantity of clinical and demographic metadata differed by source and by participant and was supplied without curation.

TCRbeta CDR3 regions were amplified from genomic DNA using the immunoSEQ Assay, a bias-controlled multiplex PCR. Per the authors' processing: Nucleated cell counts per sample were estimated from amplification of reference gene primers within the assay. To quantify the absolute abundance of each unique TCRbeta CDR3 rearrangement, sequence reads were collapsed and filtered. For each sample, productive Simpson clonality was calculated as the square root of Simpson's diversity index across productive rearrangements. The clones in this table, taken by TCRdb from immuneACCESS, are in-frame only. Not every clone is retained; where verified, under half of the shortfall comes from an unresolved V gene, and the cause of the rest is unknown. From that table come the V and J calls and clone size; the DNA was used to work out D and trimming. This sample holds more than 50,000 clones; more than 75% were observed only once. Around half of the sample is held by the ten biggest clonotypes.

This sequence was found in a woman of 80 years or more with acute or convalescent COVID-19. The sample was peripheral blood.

The CDR3 in this case is CASSSTGAQGGGYTF. The DNA reads as follows: TGTGCCAGCAGCTCCACAGGGGCCCAAGGGGGTGGCTACACCTTC. The rearranged chain carries TRBV28 and TRBJ1-2; 7 nucleotides in the junction match TRBD1. The germline V gene provides CDR1 MDHEN and CDR2 SYDVKM. The CDR3 spans 15 residues, from the cysteine through the phenylalanine. Solely the CDR3 DNA is kept, with 45 bases framed from the first base. After removal of 6 bases from V and 7 bases from J, the junction retains 14 bases not matched to a gene.